Listed below are T cell receptor beta chains from one sample, sequenced in a study of cytomegalovirus exposure and HLA in healthy donors. The repertoire was sequenced with immunoSEQ multiplex PCR; TCRdb's copy has only in-frame clones and lacks some. The sample lists approximately 170,000 clones, 80% to 90% occurring once. Material: PBMCs. The receptors here all came from a male donor in good health and CMV-seronegative. The conserved cysteine and the conserved F or W are not part of the CDR3 here. A D gene is named only where the DNA matches it firmly. Size is stated for part of the rows, as once, few or many counts, or as a class when the clone is expanded.

abundance: -; j_gene: TRBJ1-4; v_gene: TRBV28; d_gene: -; CDR3aa: ASSPQPGTTNEKLF
abundance: -; j_gene: TRBJ1-5; v_gene: TRBV6-1; d_gene: -; CDR3aa: ASRLHGGGQPQH
abundance: few; j_gene: TRBJ1-5; v_gene: TRBV30; d_gene: TRBD1; CDR3aa: AWSFTGGNQPQH
abundance: -; j_gene: TRBJ2-5; v_gene: TRBV4-3; d_gene: TRBD1; CDR3aa: ASSQDHWTGGETQY
abundance: once; j_gene: TRBJ1-5; v_gene: TRBV6-5; d_gene: TRBD1; CDR3aa: ASRSTGGSNQPQH
abundance: -; j_gene: TRBJ2-1; v_gene: TRBV19; d_gene: TRBD2; CDR3aa: ASSTGLAGGPLGYLF
abundance: once; j_gene: TRBJ2-5; v_gene: TRBV29-1; d_gene: TRBD1; CDR3aa: SVETGFQYSPVETQY
abundance: -; j_gene: TRBJ1-1; v_gene: TRBV7-3; d_gene: TRBD1; CDR3aa: ASSLGERQGSVEAF
abundance: -; j_gene: TRBJ2-2; v_gene: TRBV7-6; d_gene: -; CDR3aa: ASSLKVGAGANGELF
abundance: -; j_gene: TRBJ2-5; v_gene: TRBV19; d_gene: TRBD1; CDR3aa: ASSSGQVQETQY
abundance: -; j_gene: TRBJ2-7; v_gene: TRBV30; d_gene: TRBD1; CDR3aa: AYDRDRGLEQY
abundance: -; j_gene: TRBJ1-3; v_gene: TRBV5-4; d_gene: -; CDR3aa: ASSPDTGNTIY
abundance: -; j_gene: TRBJ1-1; v_gene: TRBV6-1; d_gene: -; CDR3aa: ASSRRQMNTEAF
abundance: once; j_gene: TRBJ2-5; v_gene: TRBV6-5; d_gene: -; CDR3aa: ASSYSRGPETQY
abundance: -; j_gene: TRBJ2-7; v_gene: TRBV7-9; d_gene: -; CDR3aa: ASSLNGPSEQY
abundance: -; j_gene: TRBJ2-1; v_gene: TRBV6-4; d_gene: -; CDR3aa: ASSDDTYNEQF
abundance: -; j_gene: TRBJ1-6; v_gene: TRBV27; d_gene: TRBD1; CDR3aa: ASRPLQGVVSPLH
abundance: -; j_gene: TRBJ2-4; v_gene: TRBV7-9; d_gene: TRBD1; CDR3aa: ASSLAGGQGEY
abundance: -; j_gene: TRBJ2-5; v_gene: TRBV7-6; d_gene: -; CDR3aa: ASSFRGQETQY
abundance: -; j_gene: TRBJ2-1; v_gene: TRBV4-3; d_gene: TRBD2; CDR3aa: ASSQETSGGAGSSNEQF
abundance: few; j_gene: TRBJ2-2; v_gene: TRBV7-3; d_gene: TRBD2; CDR3aa: ASSQLAGESGELF
abundance: -; j_gene: TRBJ2-1; v_gene: TRBV7-2; d_gene: -; CDR3aa: ASSSKPNEQF
abundance: once; j_gene: TRBJ2-7; v_gene: TRBV7-2; d_gene: -; CDR3aa: ASSLTAAGWYEQY
abundance: -; j_gene: TRBJ1-2; v_gene: TRBV21-1; d_gene: -; CDR3aa: ASSKMGTVYGYT
abundance: -; j_gene: -; v_gene: TRBV13; d_gene: TRBD1; CDR3aa: ASSLRDRVYEQY
abundance: -; j_gene: TRBJ2-7; v_gene: TRBV6-5; d_gene: -; CDR3aa: ASRDPGLTSYEQY
abundance: -; j_gene: TRBJ1-2; v_gene: TRBV4-1; d_gene: -; CDR3aa: ASSPPTQSYGYT
abundance: -; j_gene: TRBJ2-1; v_gene: TRBV7-7; d_gene: TRBD2; CDR3aa: ASSQGRGGGNEQF
abundance: -; j_gene: TRBJ2-1; v_gene: TRBV5-1; d_gene: -; CDR3aa: ASSLWDKGDVDSYNEQF
abundance: -; j_gene: TRBJ2-7; v_gene: TRBV27; d_gene: -; CDR3aa: ASSPVDSPPYEQY
abundance: -; j_gene: TRBJ2-7; v_gene: TRBV6-5; d_gene: -; CDR3aa: ASRNRVSLYEQY
abundance: -; j_gene: TRBJ1-1; v_gene: TRBV21-1; d_gene: -; CDR3aa: ASSAGQGFNTEAF
abundance: -; j_gene: TRBJ1-3; v_gene: TRBV2; d_gene: -; CDR3aa: ASSEAGGTGNTIY
abundance: once; j_gene: TRBJ1-4; v_gene: TRBV15; d_gene: TRBD1; CDR3aa: ATSRDQATGDEKLF
abundance: -; j_gene: TRBJ1-3; v_gene: TRBV19; d_gene: TRBD1; CDR3aa: ASSPRTGSSGNTIY
abundance: -; j_gene: TRBJ2-2; v_gene: TRBV7-9; d_gene: TRBD2; CDR3aa: ASSPRSVAGSPNTGELF
abundance: -; j_gene: TRBJ2-7; v_gene: TRBV4-2; d_gene: TRBD1; CDR3aa: ASSQDPQGQGGREQY
abundance: -; j_gene: TRBJ2-7; v_gene: TRBV7-2; d_gene: TRBD1; CDR3aa: ASSLASGQASYEQY
abundance: -; j_gene: TRBJ2-2; v_gene: TRBV7-7; d_gene: TRBD1; CDR3aa: ASSYGQGNTGELF
abundance: once; j_gene: TRBJ2-2; v_gene: TRBV15; d_gene: -; CDR3aa: ATSRGQGNTGELF
abundance: -; j_gene: TRBJ1-6; v_gene: TRBV19; d_gene: -; CDR3aa: ASTETGVTSPLH
abundance: -; j_gene: TRBJ2-7; v_gene: TRBV2; d_gene: -; CDR3aa: ASTTGLGYEQY
abundance: -; j_gene: TRBJ2-6; v_gene: TRBV4-3; d_gene: TRBD1; CDR3aa: ASSQDLQGAAGANVLT
abundance: -; j_gene: TRBJ2-5; v_gene: TRBV5-1; d_gene: -; CDR3aa: ASSPSRGDQETQY
abundance: -; j_gene: TRBJ2-1; v_gene: TRBV19; d_gene: -; CDR3aa: ASSIESRGSYPYNEQF
abundance: -; j_gene: TRBJ1-5; v_gene: TRBV19; d_gene: -; CDR3aa: ASSIDRFNQPQH
abundance: few; j_gene: TRBJ1-4; v_gene: TRBV6-5; d_gene: -; CDR3aa: ASSYSSFNEKLF
abundance: once; j_gene: TRBJ2-2; v_gene: TRBV7-2; d_gene: -; CDR3aa: ASSLAAVTTGELF
abundance: -; j_gene: TRBJ2-1; v_gene: TRBV6-5; d_gene: TRBD2; CDR3aa: ASSYRGTSGIYEQF
abundance: -; j_gene: TRBJ2-7; v_gene: TRBV6-5; d_gene: -; CDR3aa: ASSYGQSSQDFEQY
abundance: -; j_gene: TRBJ2-5; v_gene: TRBV6-6; d_gene: -; CDR3aa: ASSYNWAAQDTQY
abundance: -; j_gene: TRBJ1-1; v_gene: TRBV7-9; d_gene: -; CDR3aa: ASSLLGNTEAF